The sequence of this TCR beta chain was determined in a study of control samples from healthy donors and cancer patients. Germline V CDR1 and CDR2: LNHDA, SQIVND (reference sequence). V lost 1 base and J 0 bases, leaving 11 bases between the germline ends. The CDR3 loop spans 16 amino acids. Measured with immunoSEQ multiplex PCR; TCRdb has only the in-frame clones, and not every one. The repertoire consists of about 100,000 clones, with roughly 91% occurring once and the leading ten covering approximately 8.3%. The sample comprised blood. The TCR sequence derives from a young man in good health. The chain recombines TRBV19 with TRBJ2-3; D unclear. The CDR3 is CASSIVRSSSTDTQYF. As DNA, the CDR3 is TGTGCCAGTAGTATAGTGAGGTCCTCTAGCACAGATACGCAGTATTTT.